This entry describes one T cell receptor beta chain. Its cognate antigen is unknown. These data come from a study of T cells in localized non-small cell lung cancer. Data came from immunoSEQ multiplex PCR; TCRdb stores just in-frame clones and leaves some out. The sample comprises tens of thousands of clones, 70% to 90% of which are singletons, and roughly 4.2% rests with the top ten. General study points: The study detected a median approximately 57 of the top 100 tumor clones in adjacent lung. Longer overall survival associated with higher blood T cell density; shorter survival with higher adjacent-lung clonality.

The receptor's source is a male donor aged 60 or older with stage III lung adenocarcinoma. This material consisted of peripheral blood, taken before any cancer treatment.

CDR3 sequence: CASSLYRGSNQPQHF. CDR3 bases: TGTGCCAGCAGCTTGTACAGGGGTAGCAATCAGCCCCAGCATTTT. V gene TRBV7-2 combines with J gene TRBJ1-5; 7 bases are shared with TRBD1. The junction had 2 bases not matched to a gene; V was cut back by 3 bases and J by 0 bases. There are 15 residues in the CDR3. Germline CDR1 and CDR2: SGHTA and FQGNSA.